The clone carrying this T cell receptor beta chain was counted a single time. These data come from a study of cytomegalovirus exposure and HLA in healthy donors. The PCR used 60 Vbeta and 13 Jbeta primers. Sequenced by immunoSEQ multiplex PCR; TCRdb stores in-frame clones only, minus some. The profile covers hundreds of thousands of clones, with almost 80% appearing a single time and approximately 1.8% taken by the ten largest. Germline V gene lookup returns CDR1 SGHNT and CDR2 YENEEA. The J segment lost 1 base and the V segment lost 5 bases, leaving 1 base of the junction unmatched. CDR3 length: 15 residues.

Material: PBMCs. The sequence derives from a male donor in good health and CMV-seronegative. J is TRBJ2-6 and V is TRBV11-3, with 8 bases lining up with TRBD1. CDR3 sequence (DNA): TGTGCCAGCAGCCAGGGGGCGTCTGGGGCCAACGTCCTGACTTTC. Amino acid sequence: CASSQGASGANVLTF.